This T cell receptor beta chain appears in the sequencing data of a study of blood T cell dynamics during melanoma immunotherapy (dated by TCRdb to about 2020). The study in broad terms: Patients had metastatic melanoma and received first-line pembrolizumab or nivolumab plus ipilimumab as standard of care in the United Kingdom. A training cohort was formed from consecutive patients, and a further independent group of patients from the same centre was pooled into an external validation set. To find early correlates of response, the study profiled the peripheral T cell receptor repertoires of patients with metastatic melanoma both before and after one cycle of checkpoint inhibitor therapy.

For every bulk PBMC sample, a fixed 350 ng of DNA was loaded. The immunoSEQ TCRb Assay kit was used according to manufacturer instructions to amplify TCR beta CDR3 sequences from genomic DNA. The KAPA Library Quantification Kit for Illumina platforms was used to quantify the pooled libraries by qPCR. Pooled libraries were sequenced on an Illumina NextSeq 500, clustered at roughly 0.55-1.1 pM. Under the source paper's analysis protocol: The TCR data were analyzed using immunoSEQ ANALYZER and the R LymphoSeq package. A rearrangement efficiency score was calculated as productive divided by the sum of productive and non-productive CDR3 sequences. Clonality was measured with the Gini coefficient and diversity with the Renyi index at alpha=1, compared pairwise between timepoints within each patient. In LymphoSeq, clonal relatedness was computed using an edit distance of 3, and repertoire similarity was computed using the Bhattacharyya coefficient. To classify response, a linear discriminant analysis based on week-3 changes in clonality and diversity was built using the R MASS and caret packages. TCRdb's version of the immuneACCESS table is confined to in-frame rearrangements and falls short of the full clone set. An unresolved V gene accounts for under half of the shortfall where checked; the remainder is of unknown origin. That table supplies the V and J calls and clone size; D and trimming were determined from the DNA. The sample table records over 6,000 clones; roughly 88% of these occur just once. Approximately 5% of the sample comes from the top ten.

The CDR3 spans 15 residues, from the cysteine through the phenylalanine. CDR3 DNA is the only sequence kept; it has 45 bases, read in frame from the first base. This sample's time point label indicates: week 3, after first cycle of checkpoint inhibitor. Blood samples were taken before treatment (T0) and at week 3 (W3), following the first cycle of checkpoint blockade. Except for a couple of patients with rapid clinical progression, response was assessed 12 weeks after the first infusion by RECIST 1.1; disease control meant complete response, partial response or stable disease. Patients were not eligible if they had prior systemic cancer treatment, concomitant immunosuppressant therapy or synchronous other active malignancies. TCR beta was sequenced in both bulk PBMC and plasma cell-free DNA in order to track circulating cells as well as T cell turnover. PBMC were isolated from blood with Lymphoprep and SepMate tubes, followed by red cell lysis. QIAamp DNA Blood Mini kits were used to extract DNA from PBMC and sorted T cell subsets.

What the research found in general, with its limitations: The relatively small sample size was recognized as a factor that could limit how well the results generalize. Whether the T cell clones behind the repertoire changes were melanoma-specific or instead reflected general immune activation was something the study could not determine. Unlike progressors, patients who went on to achieve disease control showed a bifurcated reorganization of the PBMC repertoire at W3, with either increased clonality or increased diversity.

As for this clone: The clone's antigen remains unknown. Base qualities are not provided; no much larger clone lies one nucleotide away.

This chain is built from TRBV21-1 and TRBJ2-5; no check of the table's D call, TRBD1, against the DNA was made. TRBV21-1 is described as a pseudogene. The sequencing here drew on blood, taken from a patient treated with checkpoint blockade. This sequence was found in a human donor with melanoma. The CDR3 is CASSISGRGLETQYF. The DNA sequence is given as TGTGCCAGCAGCATTTCGGGCAGGGGGCTCGAGACCCAGTACTTC.